This is a list of T cell receptor beta chains from one sample in a study of blood T cell repertoires in COVID-19. The protocol was immunoSEQ multiplex PCR, while the TCRdb copy is restricted to in-frame clones and leaves out a portion. The sample shows 200,000 to 250,000 clones, 84% of them seen only once. Sequences were obtained from peripheral blood. The receptors were sampled from a man between 25 and 39 years old with active or convalescent COVID-19. Each CDR3 is given with its conserved first and last residue. The D gene is left open where the match is weak. Part of the rows lack a size; the others show once, few, many or a class for expanded clones.

D | J | V | size | CDR3 | DNA
TRBD1 | TRBJ2-3 | TRBV19 | NA | CASSPGQAIDTQYF | TGTGCCAGTAGTCCGGGACAGGCTATAGATACGCAGTATTTT
NA | TRBJ2-3 | TRBV19 | NA | CASSLTGYVSTDTQYF | TGTGCCAGTAGCCTTACAGGGTATGTTAGCACAGATACGCAGTATTTT
NA | TRBJ1-5 | TRBV2 | NA | CASSEVQGNQPQHF | TGTGCCAGCAGTGAGGTTCAGGGCAATCAGCCCCAGCATTTT
TRBD2 | TRBJ2-7 | TRBV4-1 | NA | CASSAQLRTSKGEQYF | TGCGCCAGCAGCGCACAACTTCGGACTAGTAAAGGCGAGCAGTACTTC
NA | TRBJ1-5 | TRBV2 | NA | CASSEDRVRPQHF | TGTGCCAGCAGTGAAGACAGAGTTCGGCCCCAGCATTTT
NA | TRBJ2-2 | TRBV7-2 | NA | CASSYRLAGELFF | TGTGCCAGCAGCTACCGACTAGCCGGGGAGCTGTTTTTT
TRBD2 | TRBJ2-7 | TRBV19 | few | CASSPIGPGLAYYEQYF | TGTGCCAGTAGCCCAATCGGACCCGGACTAGCCTACTACGAGCAGTACTTC
NA | TRBJ2-7 | TRBV3-1/TRBV3-2 | NA | CASSHAWGGPDEQYF | TGTGCCAGCAGCCACGCGTGGGGGGGCCCCGACGAGCAGTACTTC
TRBD1 | TRBJ1-2 | TRBV5-3 | NA | CRQGRGYGYTF | TGTCGACAGGGGAGAGGATATGGCTACACCTTC
NA | TRBJ1-4 | TRBV2 | NA | CASSEGTRGEKLFF | TGTGCCAGCAGTGAAGGGACTAGGGGTGAAAAACTGTTTTTT
TRBD2 | TRBJ2-1 | TRBV7-6 | NA | CASSPSGASSYNEQFF | TGTGCCAGCAGCCCGAGCGGGGCGAGCTCCTACAATGAGCAGTTCTTC